The clone carrying this T cell receptor beta chain was observed many times. Its cognate antigen is unknown. Authors of the study amplified TCR beta CDR3 regions from RNA transcripts. The HTBI primer set was used in a first-round RT-PCR of the TCR CDR3. In TCRdb, the multiplex PCR reads were re-called with MiXCR into one record per CDR3 protein. This sample has under 800,000 distinct CDR3 sequences, with around 15% found just once. These data come from a study of T cells in Graves' hyperthyroidism and ophthalmopathy. Findings and limits, study-wide: Blood also carried most thyroid clonotypes expanded above 0.001. A model built on 13 V-J features separated ophthalmopathy from stable hyperthyroidism.

The patients, who ranged from 18 to 65 in age, presented with newly diagnosed hyperthyroidism lasting under 2 months. The source is a woman aged 18-29 years with Graves' hyperthyroidism. The sample comprised blood.

The CDR3 DNA sequence: TGTGCCAGCAGTTTTGGACGGGCCACTACGACTGAAGCTTTCTTT. It specifies CASSFGRATTTEAFF. This sequence joins TRBV27 and TRBJ1-1; D is unresolved. Trimming shortened V by 3 bases and J by 5 bases, and 16 bases separated the two germline ends. This CDR3 is built from 15 residues. In germline, CDR1 is MNHEY, CDR2 SMNVEV (reference sequence).